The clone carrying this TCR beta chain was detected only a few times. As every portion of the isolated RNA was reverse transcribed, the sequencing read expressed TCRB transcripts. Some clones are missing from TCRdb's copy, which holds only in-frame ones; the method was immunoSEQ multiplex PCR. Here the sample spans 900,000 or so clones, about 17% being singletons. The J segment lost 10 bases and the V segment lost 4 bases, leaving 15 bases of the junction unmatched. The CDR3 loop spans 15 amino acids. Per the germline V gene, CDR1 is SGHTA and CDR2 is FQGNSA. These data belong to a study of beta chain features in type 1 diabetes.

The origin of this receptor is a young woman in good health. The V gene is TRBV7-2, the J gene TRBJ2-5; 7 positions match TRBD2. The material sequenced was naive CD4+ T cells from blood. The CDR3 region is CASSSRAGSGTRQYF. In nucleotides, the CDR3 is TGTGCCAGCAGCTCTAGGGCGGGGAGCGGGACGCGCCAGTACTTC.